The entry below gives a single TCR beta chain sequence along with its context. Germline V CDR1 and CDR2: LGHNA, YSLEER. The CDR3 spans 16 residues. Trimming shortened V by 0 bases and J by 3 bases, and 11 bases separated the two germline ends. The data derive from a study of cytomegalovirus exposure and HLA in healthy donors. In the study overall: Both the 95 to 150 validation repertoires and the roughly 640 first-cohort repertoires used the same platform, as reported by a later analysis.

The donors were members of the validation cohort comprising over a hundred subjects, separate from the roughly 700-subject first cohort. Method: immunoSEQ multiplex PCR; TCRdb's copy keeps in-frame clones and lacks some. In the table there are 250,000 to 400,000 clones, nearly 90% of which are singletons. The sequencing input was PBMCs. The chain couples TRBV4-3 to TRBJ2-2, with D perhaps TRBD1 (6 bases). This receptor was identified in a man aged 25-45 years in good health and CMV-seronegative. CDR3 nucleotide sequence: TGCGCCAGCAGCCAAGATCGGGCAGGGGACACCGGGGAGCTGTTTTTT. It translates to CASSQDRAGDTGELFF.